The rows below give T cell receptor beta chains drawn from one sample of a study of blood T cells in healthy people across ages. Each CDR3 protein gets one entry after TCRdb re-called the 5' RACE reads with MiXCR. The profile covers 550,000 to 650,000 distinct CDR3 sequences, with 27% appearing a single time and about 3.3% taken by the ten largest. This sample also belongs to another study, concerning T cells of mothers and their children.

The sample taken for sequencing was blood. These receptors all stem from a boy aged 2 to 9 in good health. The CDR3 runs from the conserved cysteine through the conserved F or W. D genes are given only for firm matches. Clone sizes are given selectively: once, few, many, or a class where the clone is expanded.

j_call | d_call | clone_size | v_call | cdr3_nt | cdr3_aa
TRBJ2-2 | TRBD2 | - | TRBV6-5 | TGTGCCAGCAGTTACAAGCCCGGGACTAGCGGAGATAACACCGGGGAGCTGTTTTTT | CASSYKPGTSGDNTGELFF
TRBJ2-7 | TRBD1 | - | TRBV4-3 | TGCGCCAGCAGCCAACTGGACAGGGTAGGCTACGAGCAGTACTTC | CASSQLDRVGYEQYF
TRBJ2-2 | - | few | TRBV11-2 | TGTGCCAGCAGCTTAGGGGCTCTACGGATGAACACCGGGGAGCTGTTTTTT | CASSLGALRMNTGELFF
TRBJ2-7 | - | few | TRBV2 | TGTGCCAGCAGCCCCTTCGGAGGGGGAGGCTACGAGCAGTACTTC | CASSPFGGGGYEQYF
TRBJ2-1 | TRBD2 | - | TRBV20-1 | TGCAGTGCTAGCCGGACTAGCGGGCCCTACAATGAGCAGTTCTTC | CSASRTSGPYNEQFF
TRBJ1-4 | - | few | TRBV27 | TGTGCCAGTCGACAGAAAGATGAAAAACTGTTTTTT | CASRQKDEKLFF
TRBJ2-6 | - | - | TRBV7-9 | TGTGCCAGCAGCCCAAATTCAGGGCTCGGGGCCAACGTCCTGACTTTC | CASSPNSGLGANVLTF
TRBJ2-7 | TRBD1 | - | TRBV29-1 | TGCAGCGTTGAGCCGGGACAGGGGGCGTACGAGCAGTACTTC | CSVEPGQGAYEQYF
TRBJ2-1 | TRBD1 | few | TRBV12-5 | TGTGCTAGTGGTTTGGACCACAGGGGTTGGAACTACAATGAGCAGTTCTTC | CASGLDHRGWNYNEQFF
TRBJ2-7 | TRBD2 | - | TRBV9 | TGTGCCAGCAGCCCCGGGACTAGCGGGACACCCTACGAGCAGTACTTC | CASSPGTSGTPYEQYF
TRBJ2-7 | - | - | TRBV7-9 | TGTGCCAGCAGCCTTAGTCAATGGGTCGAGCAGTACTTC | CASSLSQWVEQYF
TRBJ1-1 | TRBD1 | few | TRBV5-1 | TGCGCCAGCAGCTTGGGCTACAGGGGTTACAACACTGAAGCTTTCTTT | CASSLGYRGYNTEAFF
TRBJ2-5 | - | - | TRBV29-1 | TGCAGCGTTGATTGGAGGGAGACCCAGTACTTC | CSVDWRETQYF
TRBJ2-6 | TRBD1 | - | TRBV27 | TGTGCCAGCAGTTTTGGGACAGCTGGGGCCAACGTCCTGACTTTC | CASSFGTAGANVLTF
TRBJ2-1 | - | - | TRBV20-1 | TGCAGTGCTACCCCCCTTGCGGGGTGGAATGAGCAGTTCTTC | CSATPLAGWNEQFF
TRBJ2-2 | - | - | TRBV5-1 | TGCGCCAGCAGCTTGGCGACCGATCGGTCCACCGGGGAGCTGTTTTTT | CASSLATDRSTGELFF
TRBJ2-1 | - | - | TRBV5-4 | TGTGTCAGCAGCGAACTAGCCCTGAAAGGCAATGAGCAGTTCTTC | CVSSELALKGNEQFF
TRBJ2-3 | - | - | TRBV6-6 | TGTGCCGGGGCCCGGGGGCAGTACACAGATACGCAGTATTTT | CAGARGQYTDTQYF
TRBJ1-1 | TRBD1 | - | TRBV12-3/TRBV12-4 | TGTGCCAGCAGTACCCGGACAGGGAATGAAGCTTTCTTT | CASSTRTGNEAFF
TRBJ2-5 | - | few | TRBV28 | TGTGCCAGCAGTACAACTCAAACACTATTGATCTTC | CASSTTQTLLIF
TRBJ2-7 | TRBD1 | few | TRBV29-1 | TGCAGCGTGGGACAGGGGAGGAACGAGCAGTACTTC | CSVGQGRNEQYF
TRBJ2-1 | TRBD1 | - | TRBV6-1 | TGTGCCAGCATTCGAGACAGGGGGCGAAGCAATGAGCAGTTCTTC | CASIRDRGRSNEQFF
TRBJ2-5 | TRBD2 | - | TRBV10-1 | TGCGCCAGGGGAGTTGGGGGACTAGCGGTCCAAGAGACCCAGTACTTC | CARGVGGLAVQETQYF
TRBJ1-4 | - | few | TRBV11-2 | TGTGCCAGCAGCTGGGGGGGCAAGAAGGAAAAACTGTTTTTT | CASSWGGKKEKLFF
TRBJ2-1 | - | few | TRBV21-1 | TGTGCCAGCAGCAAAGCAGGGACAGGGGGCAATGAGCAGTTCTTC | CASSKAGTGGNEQFF
TRBJ2-5 | TRBD2 | few | TRBV28 | TGTGCCAGCAGTCCGGGGGGTCGGTACCAAGAGACCCAGTACTTC | CASSPGGRYQETQYF
TRBJ2-2 | - | many | TRBV10-3 | TGTGCCATCAGTGCCGCCGCCACCGGGGAGCTGTTTTTT | CAISAAATGELFF
TRBJ1-4 | - | - | TRBV20-1 | TGCAGTGCTAGAGATCTGAAGGTACAGGGCGATGAAAAACTGTTTTTT | CSARDLKVQGDEKLFF
TRBJ2-7 | - | - | TRBV14 | TGTGCCAGCGCCGGGACATCAGGCTCCTACGAGCAGTACTTC | CASAGTSGSYEQYF
TRBJ1-2 | TRBD1 | few | TRBV29-1 | TGCAGTGTTCCGGGACAGGGGTATGGCTACACCTTC | CSVPGQGYGYTF
TRBJ2-7 | TRBD2 | - | TRBV27 | TGTGCCAGCAGTTTAAGGGCGGGGGGCCCCTACGAGCAGTACTTC | CASSLRAGGPYEQYF
TRBJ1-2 | - | few | TRBV12-3/TRBV12-4 | TGTGCCAGCAGTTCGGGAGGGGCTGGAAATGGCTACACCTTC | CASSSGGAGNGYTF
TRBJ2-7 | - | - | TRBV20-1 | TGCAGTGCTAGAGTGGGAACCGAGGCGGGTGAGCAGTACTTC | CSARVGTEAGEQYF
TRBJ1-2 | - | - | TRBV15 | TGTGCCACCAGCAGAGCCAGCAATTCAAACTATGGCTACACCTTC | CATSRASNSNYGYTF
TRBJ1-2 | TRBD1 | - | TRBV7-3 | TGTGCCAGCAGCCCCTTTACGCGGGGACAGGGGGTCTATGGCTACACCTTC | CASSPFTRGQGVYGYTF
TRBJ2-1 | - | - | TRBV3-1 | TGTGCCAGCAGCCATTCACAGGGAAAGGAGTTCTTC | CASSHSQGKEFF
TRBJ2-1 | TRBD2 | few | TRBV7-2 | TGTGCCAGCAGGGGACTAGTCGATGAGCAGTTCTTC | CASRGLVDEQFF
TRBJ2-3 | TRBD2 | - | TRBV7-6 | TGTGCCAGCAGCTTCGGGACTAGCGGCAAAGATACGCAGTATTTT | CASSFGTSGKDTQYF
TRBJ2-2 | - | - | TRBV5-5 | TGTGCCAGCAGCTTGGCGTGGAGGACCGGGGAGCTGTTTTTT | CASSLAWRTGELFF
TRBJ2-3 | TRBD2 | - | TRBV7-9 | TGTGCCACCGGGGGACTAGCGGGAGGCGCTGTCACAGATACGCAGTATTTT | CATGGLAGGAVTDTQYF
TRBJ2-5 | TRBD2 | - | TRBV5-5 | TGTGCCAGCAGTTCGGGACTAGCGGGGAGGAGGGAGACCCAGTACTTC | CASSSGLAGRRETQYF
TRBJ2-3 | - | - | TRBV7-2 | TGTGCCAGCAGCCCCCGGCCGAGGGGACTTGGCCCCCCAGATTTT | CASSPRPRGLGPPDF
TRBJ2-3 | - | many | TRBV5-4 | TGTGCCAGCAGCTTGGATGGAGGGATCACAGATACGCAGTATTTT | CASSLDGGITDTQYF
TRBJ1-6 | TRBD1 | - | TRBV5-1 | TGCGCCAGCAGCACCGGACAGGCTAATTCACCCCTCCACTTT | CASSTGQANSPLHF
TRBJ1-2 | - | - | TRBV5-5 | TGTGCCAGCAGCTTTAGTCCTCCCCAGGTTCGCTACTATGGCTACACCTTC | CASSFSPPQVRYYGYTF
TRBJ2-4 | - | - | TRBV20-1 | TGCAGTGCTCGGGGGATTCAGTACTTC | CSARGIQYF
TRBJ1-2 | - | - | TRBV10-3 | TGTGCCACCCAGGAGGAGTACGTGGAAGGCTACACCTTC | CATQEEYVEGYTF